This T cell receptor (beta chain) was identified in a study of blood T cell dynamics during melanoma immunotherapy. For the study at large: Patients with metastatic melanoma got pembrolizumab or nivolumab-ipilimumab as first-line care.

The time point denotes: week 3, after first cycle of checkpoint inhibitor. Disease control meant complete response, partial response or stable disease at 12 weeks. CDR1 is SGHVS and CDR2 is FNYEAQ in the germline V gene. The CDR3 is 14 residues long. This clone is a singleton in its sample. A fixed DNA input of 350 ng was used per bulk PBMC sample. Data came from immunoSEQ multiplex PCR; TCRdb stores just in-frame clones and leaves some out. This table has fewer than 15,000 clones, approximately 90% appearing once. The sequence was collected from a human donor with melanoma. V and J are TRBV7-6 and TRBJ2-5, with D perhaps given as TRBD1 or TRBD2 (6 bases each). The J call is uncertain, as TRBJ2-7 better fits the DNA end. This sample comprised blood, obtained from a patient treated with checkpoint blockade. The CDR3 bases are TGTGCCAGCAGCCCTCGGAGGGGGGCCTACGAGCAGTACTTC. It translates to CASSPRRGAYEQYF.